The clone carrying this T cell receptor (beta chain) was detected only a few times. The antigen is not known. The PCR used 60 Vbeta and 13 Jbeta primers. Here immunoSEQ multiplex PCR was the method, and the copy in TCRdb shows in-frame clones only, minus some. The sample shows 110,000 to 150,000 clones, about 10% of them seen only once. This sample is drawn from a study of cytomegalovirus exposure and HLA in healthy donors. Looking at the study overall: Among fewer than 500 genotyped donors, about 83% fell in the Caucasian-associated ancestry cluster. General study findings and limits: TCR beta sequences reportedly predicted most subjects' HLA-A and HLA-B alleles accurately.

V lost 4 bases and J lost 2; bases outside the gene matches: 5. CDR1 is SGHRS and CDR2 is YFSETQ in the germline V gene. The CDR3 has 14 residues. J is TRBJ2-7 and V is TRBV5-1; TRBD2 matches at 8 bases. Sequenced input: PBMCs. The origin of this receptor is a man in his fifties or sixties in good health and CMV-seronegative. The CDR3 sequence is CASSGSGGAYEQYF. DNA for the CDR3: TGCGCCAGCAGCGGGTCGGGAGGGGCCTACGAGCAGTACTTC.